The next 27 T cell receptor beta chains were all read from a single sample in a study of a mutant IDH1 vaccine in newly diagnosed glioma (dated by TCRdb to about 2021). What this sample's time point label stands for: week 11, during vaccination. A 20-mer mutant IDH1 peptide at 300 micrograms in Montanide made up each vaccine dose, which was injected subcutaneously together with topical imiquimod. For these TCRs, the target antigens are not known. Libraries came from the immunoSEQ multiplex PCR assay. Drawn from immuneACCESS, this table holds only the in-frame rearrangements with V and J called that TCRdb kept. Clones are partly lost; checked studies trace under half to an unresolved V gene and leave the rest unexplained. The sample includes some 130,000 clones, with about 80% observed a single time. The ten top clones hold under 7% of the sample. The sequencing used PBMCs, collected from a glioma patient whose treatment included an IDH1 peptide vaccine. The origin of the receptors is a man between 40 and 49 years old with glioma.

V is TRBV4-3 and J is TRBJ2-7, with 11 bases fitting TRBD1. Germline assignment: CDR1 LGHNA and CDR2 YSLEER. The J segment lost 4 bases and the V segment lost 3 bases, leaving 2 bases of the junction unmatched. CDR3 length equals 14 residues. The DNA for the CDR3 is TGCGCCAGCAGCCAGGACAGGGGGCTATACGAGCAGTACTTC. Encoded protein: CASSQDRGLYEQYF.

The CDR3 protein is CASAPQTGGHGYTF. DNA for the CDR3: TGTGCCAGCGCCCCCCAGACAGGGGGTCATGGCTACACCTTC. The gene calls are TRBV18 and TRBJ1-2; TRBD1 aligns across 9 bases. With V trimmed by 8 bases and J by 6 bases, 10 bases remained unmatched. The CDR3 runs 14 residues. Per the germline V gene, CDR1 is KGHSH and CDR2 is LQKENI.

V gene TRBV29-1 combines with J gene TRBJ2-1; tentatively, D is TRBD2 (6 bases). V lost 0 bases and J 3 bases, leaving 21 bases between the germline ends. The length of the CDR3 is 18 residues. Germline-derived CDR1 and CDR2 are SQVTM and ANQGSEA. For the CDR3, the DNA is TGCAGCGTTGAAGATAATATTAAGGGCGGGACCAACTACAATGAGCAGTTCTTC. Residues: CSVEDNIKGGTNYNEQFF.

The chain links TRBV6-6 to TRBJ2-5; 7 bases line up with TRBD1. This CDR3 is built from 16 residues. CDR1 and CDR2 (germline): MNHNY, SVGAGI (reference sequence). J gave up 1 base and V 6 bases, and 11 bases lay outside the gene matches. The CDR3, as DNA: TGTGCCAGCAGCTTCCTTGGGACAGCTATCCAAGAGACCCAGTACTTC. Protein: CASSFLGTAIQETQYF.

The chain links TRBV6-1 to TRBJ2-7; D unclear. Germline CDR1 reads MNHNS; CDR2 reads SASEGT. This CDR3 contains 13 residues. The V and J ends lost 7 bases and 3 bases respectively, with 13 bases between them. Written as DNA, the CDR3 is TGTGCCAGCAACCCGACAATGATCTACGAGCAGTACTTC. It encodes CASNPTMIYEQYF.

The chain carries TRBV19 and TRBJ2-3; 7 bases match TRBD1. V was pared by 3 bases and J by 0 bases, with 3 bases of the junction left unmatched. Per germline, CDR1 LNHDA and CDR2 SQIVND (reference sequence). The CDR3 is made up of 15 amino acids. CDR3 loop: CASSIPQGSTDTQYF. DNA for the CDR3: TGTGCCAGTAGTATCCCACAGGGGAGCACAGATACGCAGTATTTT.

The CDR3 DNA reads as TGTGCCTGGGGTAGCGGGGGCTATCGGACCCAGTACTTC. It yields the protein CAWGSGGYRTQYF. V usage is TRBV30 and J usage is TRBJ2-5; 9 bases fit TRBD2. The CDR3 is made up of 13 amino acids. CDR1 and CDR2 (germline): GTSNPN, SVGIG (reference sequence). Germline trimming cut 5 bases from V and 7 bases from J; bases unmatched to any gene: 8.

This clone was observed once. The chain combines TRBV7-2 with TRBJ1-2; TRBD1 agrees at 9 bases. From germline, CDR1 is SGHTA and CDR2 FQGNSA. This CDR3 spans 15 amino acids. The trim removed 5 bases at V and 4 bases at J, leaving 8 bases unmatched. The CDR3 DNA is TGTGCCAGCAGCCTAGAACAGGGGGCCATCTATGGCTACACCTTC. Residues: CASSLEQGAIYGYTF.

The rearrangement links TRBV19 to TRBJ2-1, with a tentative D call TRBD1 (6 bases). Trimming took 1 base from V and 9 from J, leaving 13 bases between them. The V gene's germline CDR1 is LNHDA and CDR2 SQIVND (reference sequence). The CDR3 covers 14 residues. CDR3 protein: CASSIGTGFGEQFF. The CDR3 DNA reads as TGTGCCAGTAGTATAGGCACAGGGTTCGGTGAGCAGTTCTTC.

This chain uses TRBV7-2 with TRBJ2-3; 14 positions match TRBD2. This CDR3 is 16 amino acids long. V was pared by 5 bases and J by 8 bases, with 9 bases of the junction left unmatched. Germline values: CDR1 SGHTA, CDR2 FQGNSA. As DNA, the CDR3 is TGTGCCAGCAGCACTCCGACTAGCGGGGGGGCCTCTACGCAGTATTTT. As protein: CASSTPTSGGASTQYF.

This rearrangement joins TRBV19 to TRBJ2-7; 8 bases align to TRBD2. With V trimmed by 5 bases and J by 6 bases, 9 bases remained unmatched. The CDR3 extends over 14 amino acids. Per germline, CDR1 LNHDA and CDR2 SQIVND (reference sequence). The chain's CDR3 is CASSVHGGVPEQYF. As DNA, the CDR3 is TGTGCCAGTAGTGTCCACGGGGGGGTGCCCGAGCAGTACTTC.

The V gene is TRBV7-8, the J gene TRBJ2-7, with 8 bases lining up with TRBD2. This CDR3 has 15 residues. From germline, CDR1 is SGHVS and CDR2 FQNEAQ. J was trimmed by 3 bases and V by 3 bases; bases with no gene match: 7. The DNA for the CDR3 is TGTGCCAGCAGCTTCGCGGGGGGAACATTCTACGAGCAGTACTTC. Translating it yields CASSFAGGTFYEQYF.

The chain carries TRBV4-2 and TRBJ2-3; D is possibly TRBD1 or TRBD2 (5 bases each). The germline gives CDR1 LGHNA, CDR2 YNFKEQ. Deletions cut 0 bases from V and 2 bases from J, with 12 bases between. The CDR3 is 16 residues long. CDR3 in amino acids: CASSQEVTGPTDTQYF. CDR3 nucleotides: TGTGCCAGCAGCCAAGAGGTTACGGGGCCCACAGATACGCAGTATTTT.

By share, this clone counts as medium-sized. CDR3 coding DNA: TGTGCCAGTAGTAAAACTAGCGGGGGAACCTACGAGCAGTACTTC. It is translated as CASSKTSGGTYEQYF. The chain links TRBV19 to TRBJ2-7, with 11 bases lining up with TRBD2. Unmatched junction bases numbered 4, after V lost 4 bases and J lost 2 bases. The CDR3 is 15 residues long. Germline-derived CDR1 and CDR2 are LNHDA and SQIVND (reference sequence).

The chain uses TRBV18 and TRBJ2-7; D may be TRBD1 (5 bases). V gave up 2 bases and J gave up 3 bases, with 11 bases separating them. The CDR3 spans 14 residues. Germline V gene lookup returns CDR1 KGHSH and CDR2 LQKENI. The DNA for the CDR3 is TGTGCCAGCTCACCAAATACAGGAAACTACGAGCAGTACTTC. Amino acids: CASSPNTGNYEQYF.

A few counts support this clone. This rearrangement joins TRBV30 to TRBJ1-2; D is possibly TRBD1 (6 bases). CDR1 and CDR2 from the germline V gene are GTSNPN and SVGIG (reference sequence). CDR3 length: 15 amino acids. V was trimmed by 5 bases and J by 0 bases, leaving 16 bases between them. CDR3 bases: TGTGCCTGGCGAACTTGGGGGGGCTCTAACTATGGCTACACCTTC. Residues: CAWRTWGGSNYGYTF.

This CDR3 is CASSADGYSYEQYF. CDR3 DNA: TGTGCCAGCAGCGCCGACGGGTACTCCTACGAGCAGTACTTC. This chain links TRBV9 with TRBJ2-7; D is unresolved. Germline loops: CDR1 SGDLS, CDR2 YYNGEE. V was shortened by 3 bases and J by 0 bases, with 10 bases between the two germline ends. CDR3 length: 14 amino acids. Complete variable domain (other parts from reference TRBV9 and TRBJ2-7): DSGVTQTPKHLITATGQRVTLRCSPRSGDLSVYWYQQSLDQGLQFLIQYYNGEERAKGNILERFSAQQFPDLHSELNLSSLELGDSALYFCASSADGYSYEQYFGPGTRLTVT.

The gene calls are TRBV5-6 and TRBJ1-1; 8 nucleotides match TRBD1. Per germline, CDR1 SGHDT and CDR2 YYEEEE. V lost 0 bases to trimming and J lost 4 bases; unmatched junction nucleotides: 5. The CDR3 is 15 amino acids. The CDR3 DNA is TGTGCCAGCAGCTTGGGGCGACAGGGGCGCACTGAAGCTTTCTTT. Translation gives CASSLGRQGRTEAFF. Together with reference TRBV5-6 and TRBJ1-1, the CDR3 gives the full variable domain: DAGVTQSPTHLIKTRGQQVTLRCSPKSGHDTVSWYQQALGQGPQFIFQYYEEEERQRGNFPDRFSGHQFPNYSSELNVNALLLGDSALYLCASSLGRQGRTEAFFGQGTRLTVV.

The chain recombines TRBV5-4 with TRBJ2-1; D might be TRBD2 (5 bases). Germline loops: CDR1 SGHNT, CDR2 YYREEE (reference sequence). Trimming pared 3 bases from V and 7 bases from J, leaving 17 bases between. The CDR3 sequence is 15 residues long. DNA of the CDR3: TGTGCCAGCAGCTCCTTCCGGGGTTCAAGGAATGAGCAGTTCTTC. Its protein is CASSSFRGSRNEQFF. Based on the CDR3 plus reference TRBV5-4 and TRBJ2-1, the full variable domain is ETGVTQSPTHLIKTRGQQVTLRCSSQSGHNTVSWYQQALGQGPQFIFQYYREEENGRGNFPPRFSGLQFPNYSSELNVNALELDDSALYLCASSSFRGSRNEQFFGPGTRLTVL.

At least ten counts were recorded for this clone. The rearrangement uses TRBV12-5 and TRBJ1-1; TRBD1 is a possible D gene (5 bases). This CDR3 has 14 residues. Per the germline V gene, CDR1 is LGHNT and CDR2 is FRNRAP. V shed 7 bases and J shed 6 bases, with 18 bases lying between them. The CDR3 DNA sequence: TGTGCTAGTGCCCCCGGCTGGGGGGGTTCTGAAGCTTTCTTT. Its translation is CASAPGWGGSEAFF. Full variable domain (remainder filled in from reference TRBV12-5 and TRBJ1-1): DARVTQTPRHKVTEMGQEVTMRCQPILGHNTVFWYRQTMMQGLELLAYFRNRAPLDDSGMPKDRFSAEMPDATLATLKIQPSEPRDSAVYFCASAPGWGGSEAFFGQGTRLTVV.

This clone was detected a few times. V usage is TRBV2 and J usage is TRBJ1-4; a weak D match, TRBD1 (5 bases). The CDR3 length is 13 residues. Germline V lookup: CDR1 SNHLY, CDR2 FYNNEI. Trimming shortened V by 8 bases and J by 8 bases, and 15 bases separated the two germline ends. The CDR3 region has the DNA TGTGCCAGCGACGGTCAGGGCGAGGAAAAACTGTTTTTT. This translates into CASDGQGEEKLFF.

In this sample, this clone turned up once. This chain uses TRBV27 with TRBJ2-3; TRBD2 matches 16 bases. The CDR3 loop spans 18 amino acids. Germline-derived CDR1 and CDR2 are MNHEY and SMNVEV (reference sequence). Trimming at V came to 5 bases and at J to 1 base, leaving 6 bases not matched to a gene. This CDR3 reads CASSLGLAGGWGTDTQYF. For the CDR3, the DNA is TGTGCCAGCAGTCTGGGACTAGCGGGGGGGTGGGGCACAGATACGCAGTATTTT.

V and J are TRBV4-1 and TRBJ2-5; no definite D call. V was cut by 1 base and J by 0 bases, with 9 bases left in between. The germline gives CDR1 MGHRA, CDR2 YSYEKL. CDR3 length equals 15 residues. CDR3 residues: CASSQGIGYQETQYF. In DNA form, the CDR3 reads TGCGCCAGCAGCCAAGGTATTGGATACCAAGAGACCCAGTACTTC.

This chain's CDR3 is CASSWSGGAVNEQFF. For the CDR3, the DNA is TGTGCCAGCAGCTGGAGCGGGGGGGCGGTCAATGAGCAGTTCTTC. The chain combines TRBV5-4 with TRBJ2-1, with 10 positions matching TRBD2. V shed 3 bases and J 6 bases; nucleotides not matched to a gene: 6. Germline assignment: CDR1 SGHNT and CDR2 YYREEE (reference sequence). This CDR3 has 15 amino acids.

The table lists this clone with a count of one. The rearrangement uses TRBV2 and TRBJ1-1; no clear D. Trimming stripped 6 bases from V and 1 base from J, with 12 bases between. Germline V gives CDR1 SNHLY, CDR2 FYNNEI. The CDR3 length is 14 residues. The CDR3 is CASRDRLGNTEAFF. The CDR3 coding sequence is TGTGCCAGCAGGGACCGCTTGGGGAACACTGAAGCTTTCTTT.

The rearrangement joins TRBV19 to TRBJ2-3, with TRBD2 matching 10 bases. Germline-derived CDR1 and CDR2 are LNHDA and SQIVND (reference sequence). The CDR3 contains 15 residues. The trim removed 5 bases at V and 3 bases at J, leaving 5 bases unmatched. The CDR3 DNA reads as TGTGCCAGTAGTGCCGGGACTAGCGATACAGATACGCAGTATTTT. Protein: CASSAGTSDTDTQYF. Together with reference TRBV19 and TRBJ2-3, the CDR3 gives the full variable domain: DGGITQSPKYLFRKEGQNVTLSCEQNLNHDAMYWYRQDPGQGLRLIYYSQIVNDFQKGDIAEGYSVSREKKESFPLTVTSAQKNPTAFYLCASSAGTSDTDTQYFGPGTRLTVL.

This clone was seen just once. This chain joins TRBV7-9 and TRBJ1-3; D unclear. This CDR3 region has 16 residues. CDR1 is SEHNR and CDR2 is FQNEAQ in the germline V gene (reference sequence). Trimming removed 2 bases from V and 2 bases from J, with 13 bases in between. The CDR3, as DNA: TGTGCCAGCAGCTTAAATCCCCGAAATCCTGGAAACACCATATATTTT. Protein sequence: CASSLNPRNPGNTIYF.